Listed here is a single T cell receptor (beta chain). The antigen is unknown. Because the CDR3 is missing its conserved closing phenylalanine or tryptophan, this is likely a read error. This CDR3 is built from 13 residues. V shed 5 bases, J shed 10 bases, and the junction held 7 bases outside the gene matches. TCRbeta libraries were built with three rounds of nested PCR, modified from ARM-PCR. Each CDR3 protein is one row after TCRdb ran MiXCR on the multiplex PCR reads. The sample has approximately 68,000 distinct CDR3 sequences, around 82% seen once. This sample's RNA came from whole unsorted tissue. The normal lung tissue was taken more than 3 cm from the tumor edge. Between August and November 2014, newly diagnosed, chemotherapy-naive lung cancer patients underwent thoracic surgery in China. This sample was taken from a study of tumor and adjacent non-tumor tissue in lung cancer. Looking at the study overall: There were 12 adenocarcinoma, 2 squamous cell carcinoma and 1 small cell lung cancer cases. Whole-study results and caveats: Higher tumor TCR diversity was associated with shorter survival. Significantly higher TCR diversity was found in tumor than normal lung.

This sequence was found in a man aged 55 to 70 with non-small cell lung cancer. This chain links TRBV12-3 or TRBV12-4 with TRBJ2-1, with 8 bases identical to TRBD1. Specimen: distant non-tumor lung tissue. CDR3 in amino acids: CASSPGQGGEQFV. The CDR3 DNA reads as TGTGCCAGCAGTCCTGGACAGGGCGGCGAGCAGTTCGTC.